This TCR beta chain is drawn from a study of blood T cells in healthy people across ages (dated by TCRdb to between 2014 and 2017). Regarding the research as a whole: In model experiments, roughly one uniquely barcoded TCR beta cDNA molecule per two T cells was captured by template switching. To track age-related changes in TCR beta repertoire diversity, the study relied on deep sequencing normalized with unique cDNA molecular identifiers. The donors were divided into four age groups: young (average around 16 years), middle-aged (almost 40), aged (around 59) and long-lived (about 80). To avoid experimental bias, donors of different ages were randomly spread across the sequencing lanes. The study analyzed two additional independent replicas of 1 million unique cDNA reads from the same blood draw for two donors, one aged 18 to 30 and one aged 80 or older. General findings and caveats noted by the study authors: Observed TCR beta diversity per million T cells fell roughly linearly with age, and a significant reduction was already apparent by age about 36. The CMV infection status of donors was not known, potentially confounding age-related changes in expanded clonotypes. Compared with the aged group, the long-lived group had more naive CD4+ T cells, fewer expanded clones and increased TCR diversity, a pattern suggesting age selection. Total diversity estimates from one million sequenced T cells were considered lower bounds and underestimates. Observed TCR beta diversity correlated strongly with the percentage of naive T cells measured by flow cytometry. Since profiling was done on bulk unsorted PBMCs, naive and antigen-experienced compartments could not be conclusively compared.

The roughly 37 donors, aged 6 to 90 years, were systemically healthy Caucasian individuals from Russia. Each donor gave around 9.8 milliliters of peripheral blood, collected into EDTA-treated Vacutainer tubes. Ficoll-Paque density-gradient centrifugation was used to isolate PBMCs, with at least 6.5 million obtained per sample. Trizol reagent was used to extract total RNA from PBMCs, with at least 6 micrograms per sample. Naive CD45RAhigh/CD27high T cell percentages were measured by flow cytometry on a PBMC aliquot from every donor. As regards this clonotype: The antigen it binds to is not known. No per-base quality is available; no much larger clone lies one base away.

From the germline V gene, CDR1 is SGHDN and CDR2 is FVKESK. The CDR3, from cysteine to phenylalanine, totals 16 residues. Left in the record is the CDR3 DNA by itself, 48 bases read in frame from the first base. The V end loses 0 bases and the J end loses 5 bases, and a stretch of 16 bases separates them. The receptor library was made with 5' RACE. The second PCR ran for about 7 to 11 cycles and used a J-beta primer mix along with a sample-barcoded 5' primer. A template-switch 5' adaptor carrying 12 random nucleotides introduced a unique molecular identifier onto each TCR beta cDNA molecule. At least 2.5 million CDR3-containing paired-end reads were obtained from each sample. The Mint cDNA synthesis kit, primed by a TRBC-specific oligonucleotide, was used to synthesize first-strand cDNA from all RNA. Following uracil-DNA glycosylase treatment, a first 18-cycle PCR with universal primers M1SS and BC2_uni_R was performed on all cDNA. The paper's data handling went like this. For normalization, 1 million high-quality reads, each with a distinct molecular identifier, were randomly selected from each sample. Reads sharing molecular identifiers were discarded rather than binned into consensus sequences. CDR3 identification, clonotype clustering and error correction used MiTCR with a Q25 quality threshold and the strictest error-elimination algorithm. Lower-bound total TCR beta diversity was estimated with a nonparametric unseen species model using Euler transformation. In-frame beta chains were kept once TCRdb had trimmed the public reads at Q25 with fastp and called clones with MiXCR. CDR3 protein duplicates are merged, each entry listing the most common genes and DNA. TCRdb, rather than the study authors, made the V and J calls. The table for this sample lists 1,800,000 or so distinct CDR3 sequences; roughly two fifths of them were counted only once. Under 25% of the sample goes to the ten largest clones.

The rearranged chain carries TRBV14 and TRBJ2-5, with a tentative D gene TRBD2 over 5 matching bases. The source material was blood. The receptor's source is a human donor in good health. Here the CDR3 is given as CASSQDEEGLGETQYF. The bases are TGTGCCAGCAGCCAAGACGAAGAGGGATTAGGGGAGACCCAGTACTTC.